This T cell receptor (beta chain) was obtained from a study of cytomegalovirus exposure and HLA in healthy donors. The PCR contained 60 Vbeta and 13 Jbeta primers. Libraries were prepared by immunoSEQ multiplex PCR; TCRdb keeps only in-frame clonotypes and omits some of them. The table lists 150,000 to 200,000 clones, around three quarters of them singletons. Per the germline V gene, CDR1 is SGHKS and CDR2 is YYEKEE (reference sequence). V lost 0 bases to trimming and J lost 10 bases, with 8 bases between them. The length of the CDR3 is 13 residues. The rearrangement links TRBV5-5 to TRBJ1-6; D gene ambiguous. This TCR was sampled from a woman aged 35 to 49 in good health and CMV-seronegative. The sequencing sample was made of PBMCs. The CDR3 sequence is CASSLDSYSPLHF. The CDR3 region has the DNA TGTGCCAGCAGCTTGGACAGCTACTCACCCCTCCACTTT.